The subject of this entry is one TCR beta chain. In its sample, this clonotype was seen a few times. This clone's antigen is unknown. No much larger clonotype is one base removed from it; base qualities were not supplied. There are 14 amino acids in the CDR3, from cysteine to phenylalanine inclusive. Only the CDR3 part of the read is kept: 42 bases, read in frame from the first base. At the junction V is shortened by 1 base and J by 5 bases, with 9 bases in between. As encoded in the germline V gene, CDR1 is SGDLS while CDR2 is YYNGEE. Instrument on record: Illumina NovaSeq 6000. cDNA libraries for TCRalpha and TCRbeta were prepared by 5'RACE using constant-segment primers, with sample barcodes and unique molecular identifiers added. RNA was extracted from every sample with Trizol reagent. Amplification of the libraries took two PCR steps, and the second step added a second sample barcode plus Illumina TruSeq adapters. Libraries were sequenced on an Illumina NovaSeq with 2 x 150 bp paired-end reads. Regarding the original processing steps: The reads were demultiplexed and collapsed into UMI-guided consensus sequences using migec v1.2.7. Using mixcr v2.1.11, the UMI consensuses were aligned to TRA and TRB V and J templates and assembled into clonotypes. Expanded or contracted clonotypes were those called significant by both edgeR and NoisET, with noise models trained on biological replicates. For edgeR calls, the cutoffs were a false discovery rate-adjusted p below 0.01 and a log2 fold-change threshold of 1. PCA with hierarchical clustering of max-normalized trajectories of the 1000 most abundant clonotypes was used as exploratory dynamics analysis. The CD4 or CD8 phenotype of responding clones was assigned using the separately sequenced CD4+ and CD8+ repertoires. TCRdb redid the processing of the public reads, applying fastp at Q25 and MiXCR, and retained in-frame beta chains. Entries are consolidated by CDR3 protein sequence, retaining the most common genes and DNA. TCRdb, rather than the study authors, made the V and J calls. For this sample there are about half a million distinct CDR3 sequences; 15% to 20% appear just once. Roughly an eighth of the sample is in the top ten clones.

The sample originates from a study of T-cell memory formation after mild COVID-19 (dated by TCRdb to about 2021). With regard to the full study: TCR sequence clusters from the two donors were largely donor specific. In a couple of donors, T-cell clones that expanded and contracted after mild COVID-19 were tracked by sequencing TCRalpha and TCRbeta repertoires over time. The cohort comprised two young, previously healthy adult volunteers, one female and one male.

Study-wide findings and limitations: The study included only two mild cases, and larger cohorts that include severe cases with pre-infection samples were judged to be necessary. Contracting CD4+ clones were located mainly in the CM and EM memory subsets, whereas CD8+ clones were found to be enriched in EMRA. Balanced CD4/CD8 phenotypes were observed for clones contracting from day 15 to 85, whereas a bias towards CD4+ was observed for a second wave of clones expanding from day 15 to 37. Some responding clones were detected in pre-infection memory, which suggested that pre-existing cross-reactive memory T cells had joined the SARS-CoV-2 response. The second-wave clones that peaked on day 37 were not confirmed to be SARS-CoV-2 specific.

Ficoll-Paque density gradient centrifugation was used to isolate PBMCs. Sequenced material: PBMCs or a T cell subset sorted from them (not recorded which). Recombination joined TRBV9 with TRBJ2-2, and the D gene may be TRBD2, 5 bases matching. The clonotype was recovered from an adult woman who had mild COVID-19 (a few samples of this study predate the infection). The sample titles of this study are shuffled in the database, so cell type and time point are left out; the donor was told from shared clones. The sequenced DNA: TGTGCCAGCAGCGTAAGTTGGAGGACCGGGGAGCTGTTTTTT. Translated, this is CASSVSWRTGELFF.